Below are 17 T cell receptor beta chains sequenced from a single sample in a study of shared clonotypes between healthy human individuals. Clones were sequenced by immunoSEQ multiplex PCR, and TCRdb holds only the in-frame ones, with some missing. The sample has about 1.1 million clones, around 78% seen once; the top ten hold about 0.52%. Sequencing was done on a sample of memory CD4+ T cells from PBMCs. As to subset: CD45RA-negative fraction. Receptors were obtained from a man aged 18 to 30 in good health. Some clones in this sample may be carry-over from other donors' samples.

This clone has a handful of counts. The chain has TRBV7-9 and TRBJ2-1; D might be TRBD2 (5 bases). This CDR3 contains 14 residues. Between the trimmed V and J ends, which lost 4 bases and 4 bases, there was a span of 11 bases. Per germline, CDR1 SEHNR and CDR2 FQNEAQ (reference sequence). CDR3 in DNA: TGTGCCAGCAGCTCGGAGCGGACGTACAATGAGCAGTTCTTC. Protein sequence: CASSSERTYNEQFF.

This sequence joins TRBV28 and TRBJ2-2; no clear D gene. Between the trimmed V and J ends, which lost 8 bases and 3 bases, there was a span of 7 bases. CDR1 MDHEN and CDR2 SYDVKM come from the germline V gene. The CDR3 consists of 12 residues. The CDR3 protein is CASPSHTGELFF. The CDR3 DNA reads TGTGCCAGCCCCTCTCACACCGGGGAGCTGTTTTTT.

V is TRBV11-2 and J is TRBJ2-1; unclear D gene. Per germline, CDR1 SGHAT and CDR2 FQNNGV. CDR3 length: 15 residues. Trimming shortened V by 8 bases and J by 9 bases, and 23 bases separated the two germline ends. CDR3 in amino acids: CASGLRPGPIPEQFF. The DNA of the CDR3 is TGTGCCAGCGGCCTTAGGCCAGGCCCGATCCCTGAGCAGTTCTTC.

The chain uses TRBV2 and TRBJ2-1, with 11 bases that match TRBD2. This CDR3 contains 14 residues. V shed 6 bases and J 3 bases; nucleotides not matched to a gene: 1. Germline V CDR1 and CDR2: SNHLY, FYNNEI. The CDR3: CASRTSGDYNEQFF. The CDR3 region has the DNA TGTGCCAGCAGGACTAGCGGGGACTACAATGAGCAGTTCTTC.

The chain carries TRBV28 and TRBJ1-2, with D uncertain. CDR3 size: 13 residues. Germline V CDR1 and CDR2: MDHEN, SYDVKM. V was trimmed by 2 bases and J by 0 bases, leaving 4 bases between them. The CDR3 DNA reads as TGTGCCAGCAGTTTACAGCCTAACTATGGCTACACCTTC. It specifies CASSLQPNYGYTF.

The chain employs TRBV7-8 and TRBJ2-7, with D tentatively TRBD1 or TRBD2 (5 bases each). Germline values: CDR1 SGHVS, CDR2 FQNEAQ. V gave up 5 bases and J gave up 7 bases, with 12 bases separating them. This CDR3 spans 12 amino acids. The CDR3 nucleotides are TGTGCCAGCAGCCCGTGGGGCGGGGAGCAGTACTTC. Translated, it gives CASSPWGGEQYF.

The V and J genes are TRBV4-1 and TRBJ2-7; TRBD2 aligns across 10 bases. J was trimmed by 2 bases and V by 6 bases; bases with no gene match: 10. The germline gives CDR1 MGHRA, CDR2 YSYEKL. The CDR3 consists of 16 residues. Here the CDR3 DNA reads TGCGCCAGCAGTGACCGGGGACTAGCGAAAACCTACGAGCAGTACTTC. It encodes CASSDRGLAKTYEQYF.

The chain is built from TRBV6-1 and TRBJ2-7; 8 nucleotides line up with TRBD1. Looked up from germline, CDR1 is MNHNS and CDR2 is SASEGT. This CDR3 is 12 amino acids long. The trim removed 3 bases at V and 10 bases at J, leaving 5 bases unmatched. In DNA, the CDR3 is TGTGCCAGCAGTGAGGACAGGGCTTCTCAGTACTTC. Protein product: CASSEDRASQYF.

The V call is TRBV28, the J call TRBJ2-7, with 9 bases aligning to TRBD1. Germline V gives CDR1 MDHEN, CDR2 SYDVKM. The CDR3 is made up of 13 amino acids. J was trimmed by 6 bases and V by 10 bases; bases with no gene match: 10. The CDR3 reads CAIPGQGASEQYF. The DNA for the CDR3 is TGTGCCATCCCGGGACAGGGTGCATCCGAGCAGTACTTC.

This clone occurred once. The V call is TRBV4-1, the J call TRBJ2-3, with TRBD2 matching over 9 bases. V lost 1 base to trimming and J lost 2 bases; unmatched junction nucleotides: 4. The CDR3 spans 16 residues. CDR1 is MGHRA and CDR2 is YSYEKL in the germline V gene. For the CDR3, the DNA is TGCGCCAGCAGCCAAGGACTAGCGGCCACCACAGATACGCAGTATTTT. It codes for CASSQGLAATTDTQYF.

V usage is TRBV11-2 and J usage is TRBJ2-3; D possibly corresponds to TRBD1 (6 bases). CDR1 and CDR2 from the germline V gene are SGHAT and FQNNGV. This CDR3 region has 15 residues. The ends were cut back, 6 bases at V and 3 bases at J, with 16 bases in the middle. This chain's CDR3 is CASSLYRVRTDTQYF. The CDR3, as DNA: TGTGCCAGCAGTCTTTACAGGGTGAGGACAGATACGCAGTATTTT.

V and J are TRBV9 and TRBJ1-2; D is unresolved. The CDR3 has 13 residues. The V and J ends lost 4 bases and 8 bases respectively, with 15 bases between them. Germline V gene data show CDR1 as SGDLS and CDR2 as YYNGEE. The CDR3: CASSPRVPGGYTF. The CDR3 region has the DNA TGTGCCAGCAGCCCACGGGTTCCGGGGGGCTACACCTTC.

The CDR3 loop reads CASSLRAGSNYGYTF. The CDR3, as DNA: TGTGCCAGCAGCTTGAGGGCAGGTTCTAACTATGGCTACACCTTC. The chain recombines TRBV5-4 with TRBJ1-2; D remains unclear. Germline loops: CDR1 SGHNT, CDR2 YYREEE (reference sequence). The CDR3 spans 15 residues. V was cut by 1 base and J by 0 bases, with 10 bases left in between.

The chain links TRBV5-1 to TRBJ1-3, with D perhaps TRBD1 (6 bases). The CDR3 consists of 15 residues. V was clipped by 4 bases and J by 4 bases, with 15 bases between them. Germline V gene lookup returns CDR1 SGHRS and CDR2 YFSETQ. The CDR3 coding sequence is TGCGCCAGCAGCGCAACTACAGGGTCCGGAAACACCATATATTTT. It translates to CASSATTGSGNTIYF.

CDR3 sequence reads: CASSLHGEQGEAFF. CDR3 DNA sequence: TGTGCCAGCAGCTTACACGGTGAACAGGGTGAAGCTTTCTTT. The genes are TRBV7-2 and TRBJ1-1; D may be TRBD1 (6 bases). Trimming took 2 bases from V and 7 from J, leaving 14 bases between them. Germline-derived CDR1 and CDR2 are SGHTA and FQGNSA. The CDR3 extends over 14 amino acids.

The rearrangement links TRBV11-2 to TRBJ2-3; 9 nucleotides match TRBD2. CDR1 is SGHAT and CDR2 is FQNNGV in the germline V gene. This CDR3 is built from 16 residues. With 1 base clipped from V and 6 bases from J, the junction kept 8 bases outside the gene matches. CDR3 coding DNA: TGTGCCAGCAGCTTAGGGCGGGAGGGCCTCGCGGATACGCAGTATTTT. Its translation: CASSLGREGLADTQYF.

Only a few counts were recorded for this clone. The chain has TRBV28 and TRBJ2-1; 8 nucleotides line up with TRBD2. The V segment lost 2 bases and the J segment 15 bases; nucleotides outside the gene matches: 9. Germline assignment: CDR1 MDHEN and CDR2 SYDVKM. There are 13 residues in the CDR3. The CDR3 loop is CASSLVSGGPRFF. Written as DNA, the CDR3 is TGTGCCAGCAGTTTAGTCTCGGGAGGGCCACGGTTCTTC.